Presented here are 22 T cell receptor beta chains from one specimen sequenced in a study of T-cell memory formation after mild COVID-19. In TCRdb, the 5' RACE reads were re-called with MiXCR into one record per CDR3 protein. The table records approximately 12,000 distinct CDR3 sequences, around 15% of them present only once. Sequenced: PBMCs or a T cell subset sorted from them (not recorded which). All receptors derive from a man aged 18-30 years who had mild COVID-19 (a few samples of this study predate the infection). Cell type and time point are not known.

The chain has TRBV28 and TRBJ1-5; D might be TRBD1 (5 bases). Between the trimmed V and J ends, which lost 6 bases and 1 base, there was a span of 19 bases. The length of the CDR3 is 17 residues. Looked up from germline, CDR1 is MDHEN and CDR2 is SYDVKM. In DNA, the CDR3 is TGTGCCAGCAGCCCCCCTCACGACAGCGGGAGCAATCAGCCCCAGCATTTT. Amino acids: CASSPPHDSGSNQPQHF. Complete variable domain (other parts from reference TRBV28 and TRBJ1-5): DVKVTQSSRYLVKRTGEKVFLECVQDMDHENMFWYRQDPGLGLRLIYFSYDVKMKEKGDIPEGYSVSREKKERFSLILESASTNQTSMYLCASSPPHDSGSNQPQHFGDGTRLSIL.

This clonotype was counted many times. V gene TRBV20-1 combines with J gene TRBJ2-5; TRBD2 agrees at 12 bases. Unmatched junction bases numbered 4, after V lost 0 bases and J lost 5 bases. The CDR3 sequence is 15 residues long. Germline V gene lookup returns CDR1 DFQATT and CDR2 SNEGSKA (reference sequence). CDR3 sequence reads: CSARDRTSGVETQYF. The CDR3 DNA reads TGCAGTGCTAGAGACCGGACTAGCGGGGTGGAGACCCAGTACTTC.

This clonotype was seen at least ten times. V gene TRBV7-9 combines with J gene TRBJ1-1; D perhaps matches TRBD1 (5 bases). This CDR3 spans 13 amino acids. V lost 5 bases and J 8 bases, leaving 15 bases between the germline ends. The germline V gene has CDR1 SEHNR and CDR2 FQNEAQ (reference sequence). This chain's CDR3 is CASSPPGREEAFF. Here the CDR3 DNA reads TGTGCCAGCAGCCCTCCGGGACGAGAAGAAGCTTTCTTT.

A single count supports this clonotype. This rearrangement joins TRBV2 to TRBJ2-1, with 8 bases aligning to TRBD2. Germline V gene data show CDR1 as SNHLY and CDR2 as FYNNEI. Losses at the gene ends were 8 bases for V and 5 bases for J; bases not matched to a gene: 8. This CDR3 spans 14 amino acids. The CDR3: CASGPGLVDNEQFF. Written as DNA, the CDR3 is TGTGCCAGCGGGCCGGGACTAGTTGACAATGAGCAGTTCTTC.

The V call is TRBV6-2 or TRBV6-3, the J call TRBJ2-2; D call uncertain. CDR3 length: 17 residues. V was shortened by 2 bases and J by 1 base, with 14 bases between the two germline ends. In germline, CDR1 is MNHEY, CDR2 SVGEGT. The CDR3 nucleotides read TGTGCCAGCAGTTACGGGCGTCCCGGGCTGAACACCGGGGAGCTGTTTTTT. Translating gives CASSYGRPGLNTGELFF.

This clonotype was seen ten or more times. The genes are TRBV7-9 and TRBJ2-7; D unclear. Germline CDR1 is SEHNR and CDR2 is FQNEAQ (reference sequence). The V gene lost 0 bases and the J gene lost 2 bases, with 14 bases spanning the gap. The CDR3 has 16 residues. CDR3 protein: CASSLARGKVAYEQYF. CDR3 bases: TGTGCCAGCAGCTTAGCGCGAGGTAAAGTAGCCTACGAGCAGTACTTC.

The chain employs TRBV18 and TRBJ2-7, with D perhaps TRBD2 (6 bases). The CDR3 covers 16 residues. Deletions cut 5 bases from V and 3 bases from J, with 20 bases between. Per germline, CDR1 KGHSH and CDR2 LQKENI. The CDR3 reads CASSTGGRGFFYEQYF. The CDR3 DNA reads TGTGCCAGCTCAACAGGCGGACGGGGGTTCTTCTACGAGCAGTACTTC.

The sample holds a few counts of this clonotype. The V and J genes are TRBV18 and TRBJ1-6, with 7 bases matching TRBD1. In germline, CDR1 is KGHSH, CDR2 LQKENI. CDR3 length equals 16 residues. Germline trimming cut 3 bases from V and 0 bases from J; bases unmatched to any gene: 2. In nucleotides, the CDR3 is TGTGCCAGCTCACCGTCAGGGGGCTCCTATAATTCACCCCTCCACTTT. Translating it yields CASSPSGGSYNSPLHF.

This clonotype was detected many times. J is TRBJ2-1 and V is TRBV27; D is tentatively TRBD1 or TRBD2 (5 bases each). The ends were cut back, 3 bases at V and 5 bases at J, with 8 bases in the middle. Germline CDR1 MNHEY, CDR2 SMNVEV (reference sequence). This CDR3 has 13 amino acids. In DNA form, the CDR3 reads TGTGCCAGCAGTTTTTTGGGACACAATGAGCAGTTCTTC. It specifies CASSFLGHNEQFF.

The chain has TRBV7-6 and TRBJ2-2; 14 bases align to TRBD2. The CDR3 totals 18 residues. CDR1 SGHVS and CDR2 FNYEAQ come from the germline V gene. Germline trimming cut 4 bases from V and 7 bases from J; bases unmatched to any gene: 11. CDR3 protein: CASSSNRGLAGVDGELFF. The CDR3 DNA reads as TGTGCCAGCAGCTCCAACCGGGGACTAGCGGGAGTGGACGGGGAGCTGTTTTTT. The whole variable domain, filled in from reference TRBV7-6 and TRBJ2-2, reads GAGVSQSPRYKVTKRGQDVALRCDPISGHVSLYWYRQALGQGPEFLTYFNYEAQQDKSGLPNDRFSAERPEGSISTLTIQRTEQRDSAMYRCASSSNRGLAGVDGELFFGEGSRLTVL.

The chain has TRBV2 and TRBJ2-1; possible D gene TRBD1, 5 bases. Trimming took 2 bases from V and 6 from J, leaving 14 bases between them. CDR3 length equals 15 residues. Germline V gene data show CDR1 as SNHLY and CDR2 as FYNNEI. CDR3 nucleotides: TGTGCCAGCAGTGAATCCTTGGCAGGGTTCAATGAGCAGTTCTTC. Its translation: CASSESLAGFNEQFF.

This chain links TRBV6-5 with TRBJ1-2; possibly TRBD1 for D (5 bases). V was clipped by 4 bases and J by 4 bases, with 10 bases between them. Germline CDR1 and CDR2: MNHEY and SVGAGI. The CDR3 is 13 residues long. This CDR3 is CASSFSGTYGYTF. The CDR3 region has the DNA TGTGCCAGCAGTTTCTCAGGGACCTATGGCTACACCTTC.

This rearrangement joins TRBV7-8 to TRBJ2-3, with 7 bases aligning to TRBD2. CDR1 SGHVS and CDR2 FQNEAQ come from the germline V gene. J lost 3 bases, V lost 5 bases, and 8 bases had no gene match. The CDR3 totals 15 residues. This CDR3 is CASSPRNSGTDTQYF. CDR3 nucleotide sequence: TGTGCCAGCAGCCCCAGAAATAGCGGGACAGATACGCAGTATTTT. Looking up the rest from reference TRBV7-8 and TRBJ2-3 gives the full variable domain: GAGVSQSPRYKVAKRGQDVALRCDPISGHVSLFWYQQALGQGPEFLTYFQNEAQLDKSGLPSDRFFAERPEGSVSTLKIQRTQQEDSAVYLCASSPRNSGTDTQYFGPGTRLTVL.

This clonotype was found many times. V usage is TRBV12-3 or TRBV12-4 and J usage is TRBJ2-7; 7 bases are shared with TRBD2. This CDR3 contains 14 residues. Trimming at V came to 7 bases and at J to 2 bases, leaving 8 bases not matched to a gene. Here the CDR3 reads CASNYGGSPYEQYF. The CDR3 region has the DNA TGTGCCAGCAACTACGGGGGGTCCCCCTACGAGCAGTACTTC.

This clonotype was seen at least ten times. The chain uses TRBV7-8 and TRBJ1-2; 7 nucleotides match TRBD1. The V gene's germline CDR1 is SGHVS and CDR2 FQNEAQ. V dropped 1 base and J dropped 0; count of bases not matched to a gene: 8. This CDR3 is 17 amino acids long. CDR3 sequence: CASSLGAGGIANYGYTF. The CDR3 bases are TGTGCCAGCAGCTTAGGGGCAGGGGGTATAGCTAACTATGGCTACACCTTC.

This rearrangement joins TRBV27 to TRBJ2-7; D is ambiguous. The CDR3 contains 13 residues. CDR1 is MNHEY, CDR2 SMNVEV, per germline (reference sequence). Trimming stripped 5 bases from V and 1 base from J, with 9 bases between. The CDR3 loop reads CASSHGPSYEQYV. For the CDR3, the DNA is TGTGCCAGCAGTCACGGGCCATCCTACGAGCAGTACGTC.

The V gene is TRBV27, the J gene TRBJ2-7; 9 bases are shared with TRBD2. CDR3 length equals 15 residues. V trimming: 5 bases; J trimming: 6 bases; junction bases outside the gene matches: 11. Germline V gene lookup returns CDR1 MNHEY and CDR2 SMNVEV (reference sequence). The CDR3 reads CASSPTAGGGLEQYV. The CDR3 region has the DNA TGTGCCAGCAGTCCCACCGCGGGGGGGGGCCTCGAGCAGTACGTC.

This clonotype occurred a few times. The CDR3 coding sequence is TGTGCCAGCTCGGGGGGTTCCAATCAGCCCCAGCATTTT. Translation: CASSGGSNQPQHF. The chain links TRBV18 to TRBJ1-5, with D possibly being TRBD1 (5 bases). Germline loops: CDR1 KGHSH, CDR2 LQKENI. The CDR3 is 13 residues long. Deletions cut 6 bases from V and 3 bases from J, with 9 bases between.

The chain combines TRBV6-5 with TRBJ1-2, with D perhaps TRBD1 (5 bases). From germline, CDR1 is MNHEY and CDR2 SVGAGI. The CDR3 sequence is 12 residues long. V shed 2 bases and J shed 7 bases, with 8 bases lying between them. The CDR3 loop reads CASSYGGGGYTF. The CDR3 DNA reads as TGTGCCAGCAGTTACGGTGGGGGTGGCTACACCTTC.

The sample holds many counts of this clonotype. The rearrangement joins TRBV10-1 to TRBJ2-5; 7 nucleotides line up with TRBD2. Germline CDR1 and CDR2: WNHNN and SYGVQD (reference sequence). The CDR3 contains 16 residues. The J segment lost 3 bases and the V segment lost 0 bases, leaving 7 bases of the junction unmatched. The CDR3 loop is CASSESILAPKETQYF. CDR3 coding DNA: TGCGCCAGCAGTGAGTCAATACTAGCGCCCAAAGAGACCCAGTACTTC.

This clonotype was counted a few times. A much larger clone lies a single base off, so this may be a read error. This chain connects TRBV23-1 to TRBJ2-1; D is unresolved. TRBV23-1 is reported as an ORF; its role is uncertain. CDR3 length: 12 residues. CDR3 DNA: TGCGCCAGCAGTCAATCGAAGGGTGAGCAGTTATTC. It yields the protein CASSQSKGEQLF.

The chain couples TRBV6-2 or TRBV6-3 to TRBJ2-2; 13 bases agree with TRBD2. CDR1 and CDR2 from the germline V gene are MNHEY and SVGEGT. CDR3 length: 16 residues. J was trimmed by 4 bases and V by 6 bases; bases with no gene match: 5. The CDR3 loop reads CASSQLAGGPTGELFF. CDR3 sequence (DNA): TGTGCCAGCAGCCAACTAGCGGGGGGGCCCACCGGGGAGCTGTTTTTT.